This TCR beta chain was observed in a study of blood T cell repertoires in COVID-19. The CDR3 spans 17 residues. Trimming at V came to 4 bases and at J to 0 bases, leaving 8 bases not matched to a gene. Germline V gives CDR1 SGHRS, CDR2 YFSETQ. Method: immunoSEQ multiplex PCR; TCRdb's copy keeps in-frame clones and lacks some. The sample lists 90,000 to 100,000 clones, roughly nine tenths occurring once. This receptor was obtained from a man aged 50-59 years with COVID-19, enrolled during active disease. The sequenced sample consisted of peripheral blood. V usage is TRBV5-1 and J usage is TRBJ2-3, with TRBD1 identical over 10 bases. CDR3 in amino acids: CASSGTTGGRSTDTQYF. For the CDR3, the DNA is TGCGCCAGCAGCGGAACGACAGGGGGCAGAAGCACAGATACGCAGTATTTT.